This is a list of T cell receptor beta chains from one sample in a study of cytotoxic CD8 clonotypes in ibrutinib-treated CLL. Data came from immunoSEQ multiplex PCR; TCRdb stores just in-frame clones and leaves some out. The sample lists a few hundred thousand clones, roughly 80% occurring once. Sequencing used PBMCs, obtained before ibrutinib treatment. The receptors here all came from a human donor with chronic lymphocytic leukemia. Both conserved end residues are part of each CDR3. Each record gives: J gene, D gene, V gene, clone size, CDR3 length, CDR3 DNA, CDR3 protein. A D gene is named only where the DNA matches it firmly. Rows may omit the clone size; those that give it use once, few, many or a size class.

TRBJ1-5,.,TRBV6-6,.,14,TGTGCCAGCAGGGACGCAGCGGGAAATCAGCCCCAGCATTTT,CASRDAAGNQPQHF
TRBJ2-7,TRBD2,TRBV6-5,.,13,TGTGCCAGCAGTTACAACCCGGGAGGACCATGGAACTTC,CASSYNPGGPWNF
TRBJ2-7,.,TRBV7-9,.,17,TGTGCCAGCAGCTTTTTCCGGTCGGGGCCCCTATCCTACGAGCAGTACTTC,CASSFFRSGPLSYEQYF
TRBJ1-5,.,TRBV21-1,.,14,TGTGCCAGCAGAACGAACCGACTCAATCAGCCCCAGCATTTT,CASRTNRLNQPQHF
TRBJ2-2,TRBD1,TRBV7-9,.,16,TGTGCCAGCAGCCCAGACAGGGTGACTTACACCGGGGAGCTGTTTTTT,CASSPDRVTYTGELFF
TRBJ2-5,.,TRBV6-6,.,14,TGTGCCAGCAGTCAGACTACTAGGGGAGAGACCCAGTACTTC,CASSQTTRGETQYF
TRBJ2-1,TRBD2,TRBV4-1,.,17,TGCGCCAGCAGCCAAGGACTAGCTGAGAGCTCCTACAATGAGCAGTTCTTC,CASSQGLAESSYNEQFF
TRBJ1-2,.,TRBV27,.,14,TGTGCCAGCAAACCAGGGGCGGTTGGCTATGGCTACACCTTC,CASKPGAVGYGYTF
TRBJ1-3,.,TRBV6-5,.,15,TGTGCCAGCAGCCCCGGAGGCTTCTCTGGAAACACCATATATTTT,CASSPGGFSGNTIYF
TRBJ2-3,.,TRBV6-5,.,14,TGTGCCAGCCGACTGGACTACAGCACAGATACGCAGTATTTT,CASRLDYSTDTQYF
TRBJ1-2,.,TRBV28,.,13,TGTGCCAGCCCATTGGCAGGGAGTTATGGCTACACCTTC,CASPLAGSYGYTF
TRBJ2-3,TRBD2,TRBV5-1,.,14,TGCGCCAGCATGCTAGGGACTAGACCCGATACGCAGTATTTT,CASMLGTRPDTQYF
TRBJ2-3,TRBD2,TRBV4-3,once,17,TGCGCCAGCAGCCGGACGGGACTAGCGGGTGGCCGGGATACGCAGTATTTT,CASSRTGLAGGRDTQYF
TRBJ1-4,.,TRBV7-9,few,14,TGTGCCAGCAGCCGCCCTGGCAGTTATGAAAAACTGTTTTTT,CASSRPGSYEKLFF
TRBJ2-1,.,TRBV2,.,13,TGTGCCAGCGAGGACAGCTTATACAATGAGCAGTTCTTC,CASEDSLYNEQFF
TRBJ1-5,.,TRBV2,few,15,TGTGCCAGCAGTGGAGGCTCAGATAGCAATCAGCCCCAGCATTTT,CASSGGSDSNQPQHF
TRBJ1-2,.,TRBV5-4,once,14,TGTGCCAGCAGCTTAGGGGACGAACTTCGCGGCTACACCTTC,CASSLGDELRGYTF
TRBJ2-5,.,TRBV9,.,12,TGTGCCAGCAGCGTAGTAGGAGAGACCCAGTACTTC,CASSVVGETQYF
TRBJ1-2,.,TRBV4-3,.,17,TGCGCCAGCAGCCAAGATATTATCCGGGGGGCTGACTATGGCTACACCTTC,CASSQDIIRGADYGYTF
TRBJ1-3,.,TRBV5-4,.,16,TGTGCCAGCAGCTTGGCAGGCAGGGGATATGGAAACACCATATATTTT,CASSLAGRGYGNTIYF
TRBJ2-5,TRBD2,TRBV5-1,.,18,TGCGCCAGCAGCCTTCGAGGGACTAGCGGGAGATCGGGAGAGACCCAGTACTTC,CASSLRGTSGRSGETQYF
TRBJ2-3,.,TRBV28,few,12,TGTGCCAGCAGTTTCAGAACAGATACGCAGTATTTT,CASSFRTDTQYF
TRBJ2-7,.,TRBV2,.,12,TGTGCCAGCAGTTTTACAGAGGCCGAGCAGTACTTC,CASSFTEAEQYF
TRBJ2-2,.,TRBV18,once,13,TGTGCCAGCTCACCCGTGAACACCGGGGAGCTGTTTTTT,CASSPVNTGELFF
TRBJ2-3,.,TRBV12-5,.,16,TGTGCTAGTGGTTTGGTACCGGGGGTTAGCACAGATACGCAGTATTTT,CASGLVPGVSTDTQYF
TRBJ2-3,.,TRBV2,.,17,TGTGCCAGCAGTGCGGGAACTCTGGGGGCGGTGACAGATACGCAGTATTTT,CASSAGTLGAVTDTQYF
TRBJ2-4,TRBD2,TRBV19,.,22,TGTGCCAGTAGTACCCGTGAAGATCCGGGACTAGCGGGATATGCGGCCAAAAACATTCAGTACTTC,CASSTREDPGLAGYAAKNIQYF
TRBJ1-1,TRBD1,TRBV10-3,.,17,TGTGCCATCAGTTCTCCGGGACAGGGGGCACTGAACACTGAAGCTTTCTTT,CAISSPGQGALNTEAFF
TRBJ2-1,.,TRBV25-1,.,16,TGTGCCAGCAGTGAAGTATCGGGACACAACTACAATGAGCAGTTCTTC,CASSEVSGHNYNEQFF
TRBJ2-2,.,TRBV15,.,12,TGTGCCACCAGCACTCTATCCGGGGAGCTGTTTTTT,CATSTLSGELFF
TRBJ1-3,.,TRBV4-3,.,16,TGCGCCAGCAGCCAAGATATCGGGACAACTGGAAACACCATATATTTT,CASSQDIGTTGNTIYF
TRBJ1-1,.,TRBV19,.,13,TGTGCCAGTAGTATAGATTTAGGCAGGGAAGCTTTCTTT,CASSIDLGREAFF
TRBJ1-2,TRBD1,TRBV5-8,.,15,TGTGCCAGCAGCTACCGGACAGGGGTTAACTATGGCTACACCTTC,CASSYRTGVNYGYTF
TRBJ1-2,TRBD1,TRBV6-6,.,13,TGTGCCAGCAGTTCGGGACAGAACTATGGCTACACCTTC,CASSSGQNYGYTF
TRBJ2-3,TRBD2,TRBV29-1,.,14,TGCAGCGTGGAGGCTAGCGGGACCACAGATACGCAGTATTTT,CSVEASGTTDTQYF
TRBJ2-5,.,TRBV6-5,.,16,TGTGCCAGCAGTTACGACGGGAGCCCTATTCGAGAGACCCAGTACTTC,CASSYDGSPIRETQYF
TRBJ2-1,TRBD1,TRBV7-2,.,13,TGTGCCAGCAGCTCCCTGGACAGGGAGACGCAGTTCTTC,CASSSLDRETQFF
TRBJ1-2,.,TRBV6-5,many,13,TGTGCCACCAGGGCTGAGGGTTGGGATGGCTACACCTTC,CATRAEGWDGYTF
TRBJ2-7,TRBD1,TRBV7-2,.,17,TGTGCCAGCAGCTTTTCGTTTGTCAGGGACAGTTCCTACGAGCAGTACTTC,CASSFSFVRDSSYEQYF
TRBJ2-7,TRBD2,TRBV27,.,14,TGTGCCAGCAGTTCTACTAGCGCATCCTACGAGCAGTACTTC,CASSSTSASYEQYF
TRBJ1-1,TRBD1,TRBV6-4,.,14,TGTGCCAGCAAGACTGTCCAGGGGGTCACTGAAGCTTTCTTT,CASKTVQGVTEAFF
TRBJ2-5,.,TRBV6-5,.,12,TGTGCCAGCAGTAACCAGAGGGGGACCCAGTACTTC,CASSNQRGTQYF
TRBJ2-5,.,TRBV28,.,15,TGTGCCAGCAGTCTCGCATTCAGGCTCGTGGAGACCCAGTACTTC,CASSLAFRLVETQYF